The subject of this entry is one T cell receptor (beta chain). What it recognizes is unknown. This CDR3 is built from 15 residues. V lost 0 bases and J 4 bases, leaving 14 bases between the germline ends. CDR1 is SGHDT, CDR2 YYEEEE, per germline. This record comes from a study of stem cell transplantation in POMP-related autoinflammatory disease. Background on the study: Hypothesis: faulty thymoproteasomes impair CD8+ T-cell selection, skewing TRB repertoires.

The repertoire was sequenced with immunoSEQ multiplex PCR; TCRdb's copy has only in-frame clones and lacks some. The table shows thousands of clones, with roughly 92% occurring only once. Study findings and constraints: PRAID patients trended toward lower TRB diversity and higher clonality in all analyzed T-cell subsets. Unique TRB V-J gene pairings were limited in number in patients with PRAID.

The rearrangement joins TRBV5-6 to TRBJ2-7; D may match TRBD1 or TRBD2 (5 bases each). This clonotype originated in a human donor with POMP-related autoinflammation and immune dysregulation (PRAID). The sample here was CD8+ T cells from PBMCs, taken before stem cell transplantation. The CDR3 DNA reads as TGTGCCAGCAGCTTGGCCGGGGCAGCCCATTACGAGCAGTACTTC. The encoded protein is CASSLAGAAHYEQYF.